Shown below are 28 T cell receptor beta chains from a single sample sequenced in a study of CD8+ T cells in alopecia areata. Cells that came from pooled cutaneous lymph nodes were sorted using CD4, CD8alpha, NKG2D, NKG2ACE and other markers. RNA extraction and reverse transcription yielded cDNA as sequencing template. The repertoire was sequenced with immunoSEQ multiplex PCR; TCRdb's copy has only in-frame clones and lacks some. This repertoire lists around 300,000 clones without singletons; roughly 1.2% sits in the top ten. Sequencing used CD4+ T cells sorted from a lymph node. The receptors derive from a C3H/HeJ mouse with alopecia areata. These mice share the MHC haplotype H2-k.

This clone has a handful of counts. Gene names and germline refer to mouse. Partial CDR3 DNA: TGTGCCAGCAGTAAAGGGGGGGCATATGCT. Amino acid sequence: CASSKGGAYA. The CDR3 in its entirety is CASSKGGAYAEQFF. The chain joins TRBV19 to TRBJ2-1, with TRBD2 identical over 8 bases. The observed sequence ends 4 residues before the CDR3 terminus, with the missing tail filled in from the germline J gene. The V and J ends lost 3 bases and 4 bases, in that order; junction bases with no gene match: 3. This CDR3 has 14 amino acids. The germline CDR1 and CDR2 sequences are FNHDT and SITEND (reference sequence).

Remarks on this clone: Here the gene names and germline are mouse. The CDR3 end falls 4 residues outside the read, so it is completed with the germline J gene. The V gene is TRBV13-3, the J gene TRBJ2-5; TRBD1 agrees at 9 bases. The CDR3 is 14 residues long. With 5 bases clipped from V and 2 bases from J, the junction kept 3 bases outside the gene matches. From germline, CDR1 is NNHDY and CDR2 SYVADS. CDR3 loop: CASRTGGFQDTQYF. Partial CDR3 DNA: TGTGCCAGCAGAACAGGGGGCTTCCAAGAC.

This clone appeared a few times. Gene names and germline match the mouse. Here the CDR3 reads CASSTPGAGGARDTGQLYF. The part of the CDR3 DNA that was read is TGTGCCAGCAGTACCCCTGGGGCTGGGGGGGCGCGGGACACCGGG. The rearrangement links TRBV19 to TRBJ2-2; 10 bases are a match to TRBD2. The CDR3 extends 4 residues past the end of the read, so its final part is completed from the germline J gene. The CDR3 totals 19 residues. With V trimmed by 3 bases and J by 3 bases, 14 bases remained unmatched. Germline V CDR1 and CDR2: FNHDT, SITEND (reference sequence).

Comment on this clone: Mouse names are used for the genes. The CDR3 goes on 4 residues after the read ends, and that part is filled in from the germline J gene. This chain uses TRBV13-3 with TRBJ2-1, with 7 bases lining up with TRBD1. Germline-derived CDR1 and CDR2 are NNHDY and SYVADS. The CDR3 covers 14 residues. The CDR3 spells CASSPSPGQAEQFF. The sequenced CDR3 bases are TGTGCCAGCAGTCCTTCCCCGGGACAGGCT.

Details on this clone: Mouse germline and gene names are used. From the germline J gene comes the end of the CDR3, since the read stops 3 residues before it. The chain employs TRBV1 and TRBJ1-6; the match to TRBD1 covers 11 bases. TRBJ1-6 is annotated as an ORF whose role is uncertain. CDR3 length equals 15 residues. J gave up 8 bases and V 4 bases, and 4 bases lay outside the gene matches. Germline-derived CDR1 and CDR2 are NSQYPW and LRSPGD (reference sequence). The CDR3 sequence is CTCSDPGQGDSPLYF. The CDR3 bases that were read are TGCACCTGCAGTGACCCGGGACAGGGGGATTCGCCC.

Only a few counts were recorded for this clone. Genes here carry mouse names. Read sequence stops 4 residues before the CDR3 end, and the germline J gene provides the missing end. This rearrangement joins TRBV14 to TRBJ2-5; 12 nucleotides align to TRBD2. The germline V gene encodes CDR1 SGHDT and CDR2 FRDEAV. This CDR3 is 15 amino acids long. Here the CDR3 reads CASSRTGGEEDTQYF. The sequenced CDR3 bases are TGTGCCAGCAGTCGGACTGGGGGGGAAGAAGAC.

Notes on this clone: Genes and germline come from the mouse. The read comes to an end 4 residues before the CDR3 does, leaving the germline J gene to fill in the end. This chain joins TRBV13-3 and TRBJ2-7; 8 bases fit TRBD2. Looked up from germline, CDR1 is NNHDY and CDR2 is SYVADS. The CDR3 spans 16 residues. Losses at the gene ends were 0 bases for V and 3 bases for J; bases not matched to a gene: 8. This chain's CDR3 is CASSDASGGTLYEQYF. Incomplete CDR3 DNA: TGTGCCAGCAGTGATGCCTCTGGGGGGACTCTCTAT.

This clone occurred a few times. Germline and genes here are mouse. The read terminates 4 residues before the CDR3 end, so the remaining end is supplied by the germline J gene. The sample carries other DNA sequences with the same CDR3. The gene calls are TRBV31 and TRBJ1-2; 8 bases match TRBD1. Germline loops: CDR1 GKSSPN, CDR2 SITVG. The CDR3 runs to 13 residues. The J segment lost 4 bases and the V segment lost 0 bases, leaving 1 base of the junction unmatched. The CDR3 loop is CAWSLQGGSDYTF. CDR3 bases read: TGTGCCTGGAGTCTACAGGGGGGCTCC.

This clone has only a few counts. These gene names are mouse names. The CDR3 end lies 4 residues beyond the end of the read and is filled in from the germline J gene. V and J are TRBV14 and TRBJ2-3; D is ambiguous. Germline-derived CDR1 and CDR2 are SGHDT and FRDEAV. This CDR3 is built from 12 residues. Trimming took 5 bases from V and 0 from J, leaving 4 bases between them. The CDR3 DNA, read in part, is TGTGCCAGCAGAAGTAGTGCAGAA. Translation gives CASRSSAE. The full-length CDR3 reads as CASRSSAETLYF.

Turning to this clone: The listed genes are named as in mouse. With the read ending 4 residues before the CDR3 end, the germline J gene is used to fill in that end. This CDR3 is also generated by other DNA sequences in the sample. The chain links TRBV19 to TRBJ2-5; D gene uncertain. The CDR3 covers 13 residues. Germline values: CDR1 FNHDT, CDR2 SITEND (reference sequence). The ends were cut back, 0 bases at V and 3 bases at J, with 5 bases in the middle. CDR3 region: CASSIDRQDTQYF. The DNA read from the CDR3 is TGTGCCAGCAGTATAGACAGACAAGAC.

Notes on this clone: The gene symbols are mouse symbols. With the read ending 4 residues before the CDR3 end, the germline J gene is used to fill in that end. This same CDR3 is encoded by further DNA sequences in the sample. The chain is built from TRBV1 and TRBJ2-7; 10 bases match TRBD2. CDR1 NSQYPW and CDR2 LRSPGD come from the germline V gene (reference sequence). This CDR3 contains 15 residues. V shed 0 bases and J 3 bases; nucleotides not matched to a gene: 2. The CDR3 spells CTCSADLGGLYEQYF. Partial CDR3 DNA: TGCACCTGCAGTGCAGATCTGGGGGGGCTCTAT.

Turning to this clone: These gene names are mouse names. The DNA ends 4 residues before the CDR3 does, and the rest of the CDR3 is filled in from the germline J gene. Other nucleotide sequences in the sample specify the same CDR3. The V call is TRBV13-1, the J call TRBJ2-1; 7 nucleotides align to TRBD2. The V segment lost 0 bases and the J segment 2 bases; nucleotides outside the gene matches: 2. There are 15 residues in the CDR3. Germline CDR1 is NSHNY and CDR2 is SYGAGN. The sequenced CDR3 bases are TGTGCCAGCAGTGATGACTGGGGCGACTATGCT. This translates into CASSDDWGDYA. The whole CDR3 protein is CASSDDWGDYAEQFF.

Details on this clone: All gene names here are mouse names. The CDR3 end lies 4 residues beyond the end of the read and is filled in from the germline J gene. Other DNA variants within this sample encode the same CDR3. The V gene is TRBV13-1, the J gene TRBJ2-7; D possibly corresponds to TRBD1 (5 bases). The CDR3 extends over 12 amino acids. Germline CDR1 NSHNY, CDR2 SYGAGN. CDR3 residues: CASSEDNYEQYF. CDR3 DNA, as far as it was read: TGTGCCAGCAGTGAGGACAATTAT.

The table lists this clone with a few counts. Genes and germline come from the mouse. The CDR3 extends 4 residues past the end of the read, so its final part is completed from the germline J gene. This sample includes further DNA sequences coding for the same CDR3. The chain recombines TRBV17 with TRBJ2-5, with 9 bases aligning to TRBD1. V lost 6 bases to trimming and J lost 3 bases; unmatched junction nucleotides: 1. CDR1 MNHDT and CDR2 YYDKIL come from the germline V gene. The CDR3 spans 13 residues. The CDR3: CASRDRGQDTQYF. Partial CDR3 DNA: TGTGCTAGCAGGGACAGGGGTCAAGAC. Looking up the rest from reference TRBV17 and TRBJ2-5 gives the full variable domain: DTTVKQNPRYKLARVGKPVNLICSQTMNHDTMYWYQKKPNQAPKLLLFYYDKILNREADTFEKFQSSRPNNSFCSLYIGSAGLEYSAMYLCASRDRGQDTQYFGPGTRLLVL.

Regarding this clone: With a much larger clone just one base away, this may be a read error. The gene names given are mouse names. Coverage ceases 4 residues before the CDR3 finishes, and the germline J gene fills in the end. The rearrangement links TRBV19 to TRBJ1-2; TRBD1 matches at 9 bases. Germline V gives CDR1 FNHDT, CDR2 SITEND (reference sequence). The length of the CDR3 is 14 residues. V lost 5 bases to trimming and J lost 3 bases; unmatched junction nucleotides: 5. CDR3 protein: CASSPGTGHSDYTF. Incomplete CDR3 DNA: TGTGCCAGCAGCCCCGGGACAGGGCACTCC.

This clone was counted between two and nine times. Any gene name here is a mouse gene name. CDR3 sequence: CTCSADSRQGANTEVFF. The covered CDR3 bases are TGCACCTGCAGTGCAGATTCGCGACAGGGGGCAAACACA. The rearrangement joins TRBV1 to TRBJ1-1; 9 bases are a match to TRBD1. The CDR3 end falls 4 residues outside the read, so it is completed with the germline J gene. CDR3 length equals 17 residues. CDR1 and CDR2 from the germline V gene are NSQYPW and LRSPGD (reference sequence). V dropped 0 bases and J dropped 0; count of bases not matched to a gene: 5.

For this clone: Gene names denote mouse genes. The read falls 4 residues short of the CDR3 end, and the missing part is taken from the germline J gene. V usage is TRBV13-3 and J usage is TRBJ2-3; tentative D call: TRBD1 (6 bases). CDR3 length: 16 amino acids. V was trimmed by 1 base and J by 1 base, leaving 13 bases between them. From germline, CDR1 is NNHDY and CDR2 SYVADS. The CDR3 DNA, read in part, is TGTGCCAGCAGTGATTGGGCAGGGGCAGGTGCAGAA. It encodes CASSDWAGAGAE. From start to end, the CDR3 is CASSDWAGAGAETLYF.

This clone has more than one count but fewer than ten. Gene labels here are mouse ones. The observed sequence ends 4 residues before the CDR3 terminus, with the missing tail filled in from the germline J gene. The rearrangement joins TRBV14 to TRBJ2-7, with a possible D match to TRBD2 (6 bases). V lost 0 bases to trimming and J lost 2 bases, with 6 bases between them. This CDR3 has 13 amino acids. CDR1 is SGHDT and CDR2 is FRDEAV in the germline V gene. The CDR3 DNA, read in part, is TGTGCCAGCAGTTTCTGGGGGGCCTAT. Residues: CASSFWGAY. The whole CDR3 region reads CASSFWGAYEQYF.

With regard to this clone: The germline and genes are mouse ones. Sequencing ends 4 residues short of the CDR3 end; the germline J gene provides the rest. This chain uses TRBV19 with TRBJ2-4; D remains ambiguous. The CDR3 totals 11 residues. Germline V gene data show CDR1 as FNHDT and CDR2 as SITEND (reference sequence). The sequenced CDR3 bases are TGTGCCAGCAGTAACATAAAC. It yields the protein CASSNIN. The entire CDR3 reads CASSNINTLYF. The whole variable domain, remainder taken from reference TRBV19 and TRBJ2-4, is GGIITQTPKFLIGQEGQKLTLKCQQNFNHDTMYWYRQDSGKGLRLIYYSITENDLQKGDLSEGYDASREKKSSFSLTVTSAQKNEMAVFLCASSNINTLYFGAGTRLSVL.

Details on this clone: Gene names follow the mouse nomenclature. The read gets to within 3 residues of the CDR3 end, and the germline J gene fills in the rest. The chain is built from TRBV13-1 and TRBJ1-6; possibly TRBD1 for D (6 bases). TRBJ1-6 is designated an ORF whose function remains uncertain. Germline CDR1 is NSHNY and CDR2 is SYGAGN. The length of the CDR3 is 14 residues. Trimming removed 1 base at V and 5 bases at J, with 7 bases between. The chain's CDR3 is CASSDRTDNSPLYF. Incomplete CDR3 DNA: TGTGCCAGCAGTGATAGGACAGATAATTCGCCC.

In its sample, this clone was seen a few times. Mouse gene names and germline throughout. The missing CDR3 end, 4 residues past where the read stops, is filled in from the germline J gene. The same CDR3 is also encoded by other DNA sequences in this sample. The chain couples TRBV5 to TRBJ2-3; 8 nucleotides match TRBD2. Germline loops: CDR1 LGHNA, CDR2 YNLKQL (reference sequence). There are 15 residues in the CDR3. With 4 bases clipped from V and 1 base from J, the junction kept 4 bases outside the gene matches. This CDR3 reads CASSPQTGGAETLYF. The DNA read from the CDR3 is TGTGCCAGCAGCCCACAGACTGGGGGTGCAGAA.

This clone showed up just a few times. Mouse gene names and germline throughout. The read ends 4 residues early relative to the CDR3; the germline J gene fills the gap. This rearrangement joins TRBV19 to TRBJ2-2; 10 bases map to TRBD1. Germline V lookup: CDR1 FNHDT, CDR2 SITEND (reference sequence). The CDR3 totals 16 residues. The J segment lost 0 bases and the V segment lost 4 bases, leaving 3 bases of the junction unmatched. The sequenced CDR3 bases are TGTGCCAGCAGTCTCGGACAGGGGGCAAACACCGGG. Its protein is CASSLGQGANTG. The entire CDR3 reads CASSLGQGANTGQLYF.

Note on this clone: Gene labels here are mouse ones. The sequenced fragment ends 4 residues before the CDR3 boundary, so the rest is inferred from the germline J gene. Other DNA sequences of this sample code for an identical CDR3. The rearrangement uses TRBV13-3 and TRBJ2-2, with 7 bases fitting TRBD1. V was clipped by 5 bases and J by 2 bases; unmatched bases: 3. From germline, CDR1 is NNHDY and CDR2 SYVADS. CDR3 size: 14 residues. The CDR3 DNA, read in part, is TGTGCCAGCAGAACAGGGGAGAACACCGGG. This encodes CASRTGENTG. In full, the CDR3 reads CASRTGENTGQLYF.

Of note for this clone: The listed genes are named as in mouse. The DNA ends 4 residues before the CDR3 does, and the rest of the CDR3 is filled in from the germline J gene. The chain joins TRBV13-3 to TRBJ1-1, with a tentative D call TRBD1 (5 bases). From germline, CDR1 is NNHDY and CDR2 SYVADS. The V gene lost 7 bases and the J gene lost 3 bases, with 13 bases spanning the gap. The CDR3 loop spans 13 amino acids. The CDR3 DNA, read in part, is TGTGCCAGCGGGGCCAGGGACTACACA. This codes for CASGARDYT. The entire CDR3 protein is CASGARDYTEVFF.

In this sample, this clone turned up a few times. Gene names are the mouse ones. Read coverage stops 4 residues before the CDR3 terminus; the germline J gene supplies the remainder. The V call is TRBV14, the J call TRBJ2-7; the D gene is possibly TRBD2 (6 bases). V lost 4 bases and J 0 bases, leaving 11 bases between the germline ends. This CDR3 region has 14 residues. Germline V lookup: CDR1 SGHDT, CDR2 FRDEAV. CDR3: CASSPGLHSYEQYF. CDR3 DNA (partial): TGTGCCAGCAGTCCCGGACTGCACTCCTAT. Looking up the rest from reference TRBV14 and TRBJ2-7 gives the full variable domain: EAGVTQSPRYAVLQEGQAVSFWCDPISGHDTLYWYQQPRDQGPQLLVYFRDEAVIDNSQLPSDRFSAVRPKGTNSTLKIQSAKQGDTATYLCASSPGLHSYEQYFGPGTRLTVL.

This clone has ten or more counts. Genes here carry mouse names. The CDR3 is cut off 4 residues early in the read; its end comes from the germline J gene. The chain carries TRBV3 and TRBJ2-5; possible D gene TRBD2, 5 bases. Germline V gene data show CDR1 as SNHLY and CDR2 as FYNGKV (reference sequence). The CDR3 totals 15 residues. This CDR3 is CASSPLSTGEDTQYF. The part of the CDR3 DNA that was read is TGTGCCAGCAGCCCACTTAGCACTGGTGAAGAC. Using reference TRBV3 and TRBJ2-5 for the parts outside the CDR3, the full variable domain is GPKVLQIPSHQIIDMGQMVTLNCDPVSNHLYFYWYKQILGQQMEFLVNFYNGKVMEKSKLFKDQFSVERPDGSYFTLKIQPTALEDSAVYFCASSPLSTGEDTQYFGPGTRLLVL.

This clone was detected a few times. Gene names follow the mouse nomenclature. The read gets to within 4 residues of the CDR3 end, and the germline J gene fills in the rest. The chain uses TRBV17 and TRBJ2-5; 8 bases align to TRBD2. Per germline, CDR1 MNHDT and CDR2 YYDKIL. Germline trimming cut 3 bases from V and 2 bases from J; bases unmatched to any gene: 7. CDR3 length: 16 residues. The CDR3 reads CASSRRGGRRQDTQYF. CDR3 DNA, as far as it was read: TGTGCTAGCAGTAGGAGGGGGGGGCGCCGCCAAGAC.

This clone was counted a few times. The genes are named according to mouse. The DNA ends 4 residues before the CDR3 does, and the rest of the CDR3 is filled in from the germline J gene. The rearrangement uses TRBV14 and TRBJ2-2; 12 nucleotides agree with TRBD1. The germline V gene has CDR1 SGHDT and CDR2 FRDEAV. There are 15 residues in the CDR3. CDR3 residues: CASSFGDRGHGQLYF. Partial CDR3 DNA: TGTGCCAGCAGTTTCGGGGACAGGGGGCACGGG.